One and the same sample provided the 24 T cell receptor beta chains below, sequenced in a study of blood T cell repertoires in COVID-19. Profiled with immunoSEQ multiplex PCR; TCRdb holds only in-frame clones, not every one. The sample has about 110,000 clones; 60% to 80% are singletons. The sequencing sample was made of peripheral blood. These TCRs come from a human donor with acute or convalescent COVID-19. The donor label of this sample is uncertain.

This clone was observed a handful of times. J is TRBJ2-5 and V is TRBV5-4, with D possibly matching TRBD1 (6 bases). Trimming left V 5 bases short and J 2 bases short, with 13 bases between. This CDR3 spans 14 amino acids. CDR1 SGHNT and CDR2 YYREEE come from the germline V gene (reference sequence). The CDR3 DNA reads TGTGCCAGCAGTCGGACAGTTTTTCAAGAGACCCAGTACTTC. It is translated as CASSRTVFQETQYF.

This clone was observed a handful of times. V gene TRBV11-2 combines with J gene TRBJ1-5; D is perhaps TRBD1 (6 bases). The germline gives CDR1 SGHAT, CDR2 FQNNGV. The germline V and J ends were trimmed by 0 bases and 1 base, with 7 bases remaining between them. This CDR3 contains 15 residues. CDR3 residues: CASSLDRGSNQPQHF. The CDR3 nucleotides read TGTGCCAGCAGCTTAGACAGGGGCAGCAATCAGCCCCAGCATTTT.

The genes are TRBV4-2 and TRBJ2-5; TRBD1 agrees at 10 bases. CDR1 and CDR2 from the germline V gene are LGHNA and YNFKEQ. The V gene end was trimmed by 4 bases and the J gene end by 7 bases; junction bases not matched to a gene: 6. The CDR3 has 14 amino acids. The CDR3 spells CASSLGRQGATQYF. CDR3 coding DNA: TGTGCCAGCAGCCTAGGGCGACAGGGGGCGACCCAGTACTTC.

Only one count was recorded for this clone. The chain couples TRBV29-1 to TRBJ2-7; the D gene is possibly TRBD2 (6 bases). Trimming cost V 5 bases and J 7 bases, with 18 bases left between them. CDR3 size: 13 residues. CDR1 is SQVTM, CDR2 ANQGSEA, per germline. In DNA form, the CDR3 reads TGCAGCGTTACCACCCGGGCAGGAGGGGAGCAGTACGTC. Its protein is CSVTTRAGGEQYV.

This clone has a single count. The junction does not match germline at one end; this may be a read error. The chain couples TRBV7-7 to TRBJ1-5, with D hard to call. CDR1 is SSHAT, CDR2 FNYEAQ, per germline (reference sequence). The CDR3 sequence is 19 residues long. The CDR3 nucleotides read TGTGCTAGCAGCCCCCTCCACCGGACGAGGGCTATACGCAATCAGCCCCAGCATTTT. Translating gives CASSPLHRTRAIRNQPQHF.

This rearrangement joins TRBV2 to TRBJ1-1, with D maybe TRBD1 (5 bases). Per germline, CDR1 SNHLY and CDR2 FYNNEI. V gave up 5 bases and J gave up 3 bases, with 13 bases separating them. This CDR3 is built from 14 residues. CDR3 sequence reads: CASSSRGTHTEAFF. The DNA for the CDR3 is TGTGCCAGCAGTAGCCGGGGGACGCACACTGAAGCTTTCTTT. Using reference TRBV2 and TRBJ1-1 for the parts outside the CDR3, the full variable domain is EPEVTQTPSHQVTQMGQEVILRCVPISNHLYFYWYRQILGQKVEFLVSFYNNEISEKSEIFDDQFSVERPDGSNFTLKIRSTKLEDSAMYFCASSSRGTHTEAFFGQGTRLTVV.

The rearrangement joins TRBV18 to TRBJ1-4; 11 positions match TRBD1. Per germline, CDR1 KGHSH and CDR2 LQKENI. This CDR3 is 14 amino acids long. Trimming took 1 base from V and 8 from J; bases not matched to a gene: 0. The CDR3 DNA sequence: TGTGCCAGCTCACCACGGACAGGGGGCGAAAAACTGTTTTTT. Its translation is CASSPRTGGEKLFF.

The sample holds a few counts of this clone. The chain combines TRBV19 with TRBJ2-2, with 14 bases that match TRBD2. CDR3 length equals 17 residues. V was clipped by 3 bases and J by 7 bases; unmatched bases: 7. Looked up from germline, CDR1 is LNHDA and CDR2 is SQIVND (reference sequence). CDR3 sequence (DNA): TGTGCCAGTAGTATGCCGGGACTAGCGGGGGAGGTCGGGGAGCTGTTTTTT. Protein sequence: CASSMPGLAGEVGELFF.

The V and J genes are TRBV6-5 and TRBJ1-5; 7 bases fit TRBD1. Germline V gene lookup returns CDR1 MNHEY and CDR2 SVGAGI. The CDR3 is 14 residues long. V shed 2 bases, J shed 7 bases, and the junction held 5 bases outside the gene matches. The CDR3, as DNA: TGTGCCAGCAGTTACAAGACAGGGAACCAGCCCCAGCATTTT. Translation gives CASSYKTGNQPQHF.

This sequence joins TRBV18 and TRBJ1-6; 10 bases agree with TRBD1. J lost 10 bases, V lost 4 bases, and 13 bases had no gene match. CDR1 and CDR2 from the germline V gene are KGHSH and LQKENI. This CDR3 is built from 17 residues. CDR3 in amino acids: CASSRGRDRGPRSPLHF. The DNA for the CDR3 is TGTGCCAGCTCACGGGGACGAGACAGGGGGCCTAGGTCACCCCTCCACTTT.

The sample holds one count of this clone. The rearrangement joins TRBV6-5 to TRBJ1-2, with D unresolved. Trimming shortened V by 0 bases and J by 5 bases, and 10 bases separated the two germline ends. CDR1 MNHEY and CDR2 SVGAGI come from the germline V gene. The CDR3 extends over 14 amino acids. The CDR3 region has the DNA TGTGCCAGCAGTTACTCGAGGGATGGGTATGGCTACACCTTC. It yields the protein CASSYSRDGYGYTF.

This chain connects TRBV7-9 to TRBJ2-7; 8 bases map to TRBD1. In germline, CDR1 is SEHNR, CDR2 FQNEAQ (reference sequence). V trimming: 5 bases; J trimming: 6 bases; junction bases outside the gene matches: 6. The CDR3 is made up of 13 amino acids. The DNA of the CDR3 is TGTGCCAGCAGCCCACAACAGGGGGGCGAGCAGTACGTC. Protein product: CASSPQQGGEQYV.

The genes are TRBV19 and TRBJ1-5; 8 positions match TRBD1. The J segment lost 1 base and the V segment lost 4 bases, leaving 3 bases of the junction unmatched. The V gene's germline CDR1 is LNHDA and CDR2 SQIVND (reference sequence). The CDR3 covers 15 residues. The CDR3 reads CASSKRDRSNQPQHF. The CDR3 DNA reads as TGTGCCAGTAGTAAAAGGGACAGGAGCAATCAGCCCCAGCATTTT.

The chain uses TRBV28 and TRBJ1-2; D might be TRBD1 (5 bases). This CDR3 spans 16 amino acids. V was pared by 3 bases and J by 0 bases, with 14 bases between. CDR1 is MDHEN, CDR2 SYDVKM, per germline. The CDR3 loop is CASSLGDSDTNYGYTF. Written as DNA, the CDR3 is TGTGCCAGCAGTTTGGGGGACTCTGATACTAACTATGGCTACACCTTC.

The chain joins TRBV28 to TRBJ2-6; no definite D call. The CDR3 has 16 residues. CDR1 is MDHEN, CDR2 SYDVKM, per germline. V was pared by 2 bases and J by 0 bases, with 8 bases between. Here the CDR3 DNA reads TGTGCCAGCAGTTTAGCAGAAATCTCTGGGGCCAACGTCCTGACTTTC. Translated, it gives CASSLAEISGANVLTF.

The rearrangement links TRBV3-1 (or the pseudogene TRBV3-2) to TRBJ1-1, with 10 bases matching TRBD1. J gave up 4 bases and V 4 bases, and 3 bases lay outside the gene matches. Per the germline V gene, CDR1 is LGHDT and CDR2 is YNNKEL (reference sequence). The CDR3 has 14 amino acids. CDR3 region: CASSPRDRGTEAFF. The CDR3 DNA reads TGTGCCAGCAGCCCCCGGGACAGGGGCACTGAAGCTTTCTTT.

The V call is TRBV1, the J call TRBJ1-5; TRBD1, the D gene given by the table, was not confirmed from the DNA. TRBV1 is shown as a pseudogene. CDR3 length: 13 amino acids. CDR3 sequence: CTTPPSPSGPQHF. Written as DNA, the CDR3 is TGCACCACCCCCCCGAGTCCATCAGGGCCCCAGCATTTT.

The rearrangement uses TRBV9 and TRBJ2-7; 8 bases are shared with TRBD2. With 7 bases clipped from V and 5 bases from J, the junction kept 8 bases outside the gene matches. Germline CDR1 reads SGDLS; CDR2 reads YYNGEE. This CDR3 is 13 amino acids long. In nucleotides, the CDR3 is TGTGCCAGCGGTTCGGGGGGGTACCACGAGCAGTACTTC. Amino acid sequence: CASGSGGYHEQYF. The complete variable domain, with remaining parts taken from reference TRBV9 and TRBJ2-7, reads DSGVTQTPKHLITATGQRVTLRCSPRSGDLSVYWYQQSLDQGLQFLIQYYNGEERAKGNILERFSAQQFPDLHSELNLSSLELGDSALYFCASGSGGYHEQYFGPGTRLTVT.

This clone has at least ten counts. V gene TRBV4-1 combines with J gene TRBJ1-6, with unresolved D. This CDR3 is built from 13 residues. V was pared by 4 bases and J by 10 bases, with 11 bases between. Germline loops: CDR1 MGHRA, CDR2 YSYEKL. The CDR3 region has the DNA TGCGCCAGCAGCCGTTCGACACAGTCACCCCTCCACTTT. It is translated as CASSRSTQSPLHF.

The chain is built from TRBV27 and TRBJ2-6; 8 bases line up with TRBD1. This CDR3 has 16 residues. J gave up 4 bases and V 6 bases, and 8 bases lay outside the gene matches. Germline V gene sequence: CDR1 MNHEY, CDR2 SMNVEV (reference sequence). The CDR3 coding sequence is TGTGCCAGCAGCGGACAGGGTCGGTACGGGGCCAACGTCCTGACTTTC. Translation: CASSGQGRYGANVLTF.

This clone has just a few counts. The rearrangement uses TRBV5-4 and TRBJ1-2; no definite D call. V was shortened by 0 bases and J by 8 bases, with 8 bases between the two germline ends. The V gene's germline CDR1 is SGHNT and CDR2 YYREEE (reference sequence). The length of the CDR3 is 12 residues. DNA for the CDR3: TGTGCCAGCAGCTTGGGGGCTGGAGGCTACACCTTC. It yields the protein CASSLGAGGYTF.

The CDR3 region has the DNA TGTGCCAGCAGCTTGGGACTTTTTCTTTACAATGAGCAGTTCTTC. Its translation: CASSLGLFLYNEQFF. This sequence joins TRBV5-6 and TRBJ2-1; D is unresolved. The CDR3 extends over 15 amino acids. V was cut by 0 bases and J by 4 bases, with 11 bases left in between. CDR1 SGHDT and CDR2 YYEEEE come from the germline V gene.

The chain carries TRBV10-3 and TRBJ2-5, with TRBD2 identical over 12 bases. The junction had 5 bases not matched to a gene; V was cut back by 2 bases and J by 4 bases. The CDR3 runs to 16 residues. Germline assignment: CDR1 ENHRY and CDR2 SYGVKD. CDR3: CAISETPGLAGETQYF. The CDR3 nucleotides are TGTGCCATCAGTGAGACCCCGGGACTAGCGGGAGAGACCCAGTACTTC.

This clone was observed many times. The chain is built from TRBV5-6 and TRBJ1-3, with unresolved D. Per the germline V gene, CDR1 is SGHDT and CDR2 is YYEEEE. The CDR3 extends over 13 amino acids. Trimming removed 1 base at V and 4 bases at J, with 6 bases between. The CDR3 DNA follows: TGTGCCAGCAGCTTGCCACAGGGAAACACCATATATTTT. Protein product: CASSLPQGNTIYF.